These 8 T cell receptor beta chains came from one sample sequenced in a study of blood T cell repertoires in COVID-19. Using immunoSEQ multiplex PCR, the repertoire was profiled, and TCRdb retains in-frame clones only, with some absent. The data show about 200,000 clones, just under 90% seen once. Sample: PBMCs or T cells enriched from blood (not recorded which). The receptors originated from a young woman with acute COVID-19.

In its sample, this clone was seen once. CDR3 in amino acids: CASSFGSSGFEVYNEQFF. The DNA for the CDR3 is TGTGCCAGCAGTTTCGGGTCTAGCGGGTTCGAGGTCTACAATGAGCAGTTCTTC. The J gene is TRBJ2-1, the V gene TRBV27; 8 bases match TRBD2. The germline gives CDR1 MNHEY, CDR2 SMNVEV (reference sequence). The CDR3 has 18 residues. V lost 3 bases and J lost 3; bases outside the gene matches: 13.

V usage is TRBV19 and J usage is TRBJ2-1, with 13 nucleotides matching TRBD2. The CDR3 totals 16 residues. The germline CDR1 and CDR2 sequences are LNHDA and SQIVND (reference sequence). V shed 7 bases and J 4 bases; nucleotides not matched to a gene: 7. For the CDR3, the DNA is TGTGCCAGTAAGCGGACTAGCGGGGGAGATTACAATGAGCAGTTCTTC. Amino acids: CASKRTSGGDYNEQFF.

The genes are TRBV18 and TRBJ1-1, with D maybe TRBD1 (6 bases). This CDR3 has 14 residues. Trimming took off 1 base at V and 4 bases at J, with 10 bases between the two ends. Germline-derived CDR1 and CDR2 are KGHSH and LQKENI. The CDR3 loop is CASSPREGGTEAFF. In DNA form, the CDR3 reads TGTGCCAGCTCACCACGAGAAGGGGGCACTGAAGCTTTCTTT.

This clone was counted a single time. CDR3 loop: CASSPMVLPATNEKLFF. DNA for the CDR3: TGTGCCAGCTCACCCATGGTGTTACCGGCAACTAATGAAAAACTGTTTTTT. The chain has TRBV18 and TRBJ1-4; D is undetermined. The CDR3 length is 17 residues. V was clipped by 3 bases and J by 0 bases, with 14 bases between them. The germline CDR1 and CDR2 sequences are KGHSH and LQKENI.

The chain employs TRBV28 and TRBJ1-4, with 8 nucleotides matching TRBD1. Germline CDR1 MDHEN, CDR2 SYDVKM. V trimming: 6 bases; J trimming: 7 bases; junction bases outside the gene matches: 13. CDR3 length: 16 amino acids. The CDR3 protein is CASSSLGRGRIEKLFF. The DNA for the CDR3 is TGTGCCAGCAGCAGTTTGGGCAGGGGGCGCATTGAAAAACTGTTTTTT.

The chain employs TRBV10-3 and TRBJ2-7, with D possibly being TRBD1 (6 bases). This CDR3 is built from 16 residues. Trimming removed 5 bases at V and 2 bases at J, with 19 bases between. Germline values: CDR1 ENHRY, CDR2 SYGVKD. CDR3 DNA: TGTGCCATCAGTCGCAGTGGACAGTTTATCGCCTACGAGCAGTACTTC. This codes for CAISRSGQFIAYEQYF.

CDR3 sequence reads: CASSTGLGGNEQFF. In DNA form, the CDR3 reads TGTGCCAGCAGTACAGGACTAGGGGGCAATGAGCAGTTCTTC. The V and J genes are TRBV2 and TRBJ2-1, with D possibly being TRBD2 (7 bases). Trimming pared 5 bases from V and 6 bases from J, leaving 14 bases between. Germline loops: CDR1 SNHLY, CDR2 FYNNEI. CDR3 size: 14 residues.

This clone was observed a handful of times. The genes are TRBV5-1 and TRBJ1-4; possible D gene TRBD1, 6 bases. The CDR3 sequence is 17 residues long. Deletions cut 4 bases from V and 0 bases from J, with 16 bases between. The germline V gene encodes CDR1 SGHRS and CDR2 YFSETQ. In DNA form, the CDR3 reads TGCGCCAGCAGCGGGGGCACAGGAGTTGCAACTAATGAAAAACTGTTTTTT. Protein product: CASSGGTGVATNEKLFF. Full variable domain (remainder filled in from reference TRBV5-1 and TRBJ1-4): KAGVTQTPRYLIKTRGQQVTLSCSPISGHRSVSWYQQTPGQGLQFLFEYFSETQRNKGNFPGRFSGRQFSNSRSEMNVSTLELGDSALYLCASSGGTGVATNEKLFFGSGTQLSVL.